Shown below are 3 T cell receptor beta chains from a single sample sequenced in a study of CXCR3-negative and CXCR3-positive naive CD8 T cells. UMI-tagged TRB cDNA libraries were built via 5' RACE. Each CDR3 protein gets one entry in TCRdb, which reprocessed the 5' RACE reads and gives no DNA. The table lists around 90,000 distinct CDR3 sequences, with around 1% in the top ten. Sample: naive CXCR3- CD8+ T cells from blood. Subset described: CD45RO-CCR7+CD27+CD95- naive CD8+ T cells lacking CXCR3 (TNR3-). Receptor source: a human donor in good health. Some clones in this sample may be carry-over from other donors' samples.

The J gene is TRBJ1-2, the V gene TRBV29-1; TCRdb picks TRBD1, but there is no DNA to check that call. Per the germline V gene, CDR1 is SQVTM and CDR2 is ANQGSEA. This CDR3 comprises 13 residues. The CDR3 is CSVRWGHSYGYTF.

The chain combines TRBV29-1 with TRBJ2-3; the D call from TCRdb, TRBD1, cannot be confirmed without DNA. CDR1 is SQVTM and CDR2 is ANQGSEA in the germline V gene. The CDR3 length is 11 residues. The CDR3 here is CSARLGDTQYF.

The chain carries TRBV9 and TRBJ2-1. The CDR3 length is 12 residues. Germline CDR1 reads SGDLS; CDR2 reads YYNGEE. CDR3 region: CASSFGTDEQFF.